A selection of T cell receptor beta chains follows, all from one sample in a study of tumor and adjacent non-tumor tissue in lung cancer. TCRdb analysed the multiplex PCR reads with MiXCR anew, one entry per CDR3 protein. Of approximately 47,000 distinct CDR3 sequences in the sample, roughly 60% were seen once. Source material: distant non-tumor lung tissue. Receptor source: a woman in her 70s with non-small cell lung cancer. CDR3s include the opening cysteine and the closing phenylalanine or tryptophan. Each record gives: D gene, V gene, clone size, J gene, CDR3 DNA, CDR3 protein. The D gene is left open where the match is weak. Clone size is stated in some rows and not others, as once, few, many or a class when expanded.

NA	TRBV6-1	NA	TRBJ1-4	TGTGCCAGCAGTGAGGAGCGGACGGGGGCGGAAAGTGAAAAACTGTTTTTT	CASSEERTGAESEKLFF
NA	TRBV11-2	NA	TRBJ1-3	TGTGCAAGCAGCTTAGGTCTTGGAGGTTCTGGAAACATCATATATTTT	CASSLGLGGSGNIIYF
NA	TRBV29-1	NA	TRBJ2-1	TGTAGCGTTCGACTAAATTCAGTCAATGAGCTGTTCTTC	CSVRLNSVNELFF
TRBD2	TRBV5-1	NA	TRBJ2-7	TGCGCCAGCAGCACGAATAGCGGGAGAACGGGCGAGCAGTACTTC	CASSTNSGRTGEQYF
NA	TRBV11-3	once	TRBJ2-1	TGTGCCAGCACCTTAGACACTCGGACCAGCGGTGAGCAGTTCTTC	CASTLDTRTSGEQFF
NA	TRBV4-1	once	TRBJ2-7	TGCGTCAGCAACCAAGTCGTTATGGGACGGAGCAAGGAGCAGTGCTTC	CVSNQVVMGRSKEQCF
NA	TRBV28	once	TRBJ2-7	TGTGCCAGCAGTCCGCGCGAGCCGAGATACGAGCAGTATTTC	CASSPREPRYEQYF
TRBD1	TRBV6-9	many	TRBJ1-2	TGTGCCAGACCCGGAGGGACAGGGGGAAGACACGGGAACTATGGCTACACCTTC	CARPGGTGGRHGNYGYTF
TRBD1	TRBV6-6	NA	TRBJ2-3	TGTGCCAGCAGTTCCGGGACAGGGGATACAGACACGCAGTATTTT	CASSSGTGDTDTQYF
NA	TRBV12-3/TRBV12-4	NA	TRBJ1-2	TGTGTCAGCAAACAGGGTCCAGACTATGACTACACCTTC	CVSKQGPDYDYTF
NA	TRBV4-2	once	TRBJ2-2	TGTGCTAGCAGCCAAGATCGGGCCACGAAGACCGGGGAGCTGTTTTTT	CASSQDRATKTGELFF
TRBD2	TRBV29-1	NA	TRBJ2-2	TGCAGCACTGAAGATCCTAGCGGGAGGTCCAGCGGGGAGCTGTTTTTT	CSTEDPSGRSSGELFF
TRBD2	TRBV4-2	NA	TRBJ2-3	TGTGCCAGCAGCCAAGAATTGACTAGCGGGAGAAAGGGTGACTTTTTCGATACGCAGTATTTT	CASSQELTSGRKGDFFDTQYF
TRBD2	TRBV7-3	NA	TRBJ2-1	TGTGCCAGCAGCTTCACTAGCGCAGCCAATGAGCAGTTCTTC	CASSFTSAANEQFF
TRBD2	TRBV12-3/TRBV12-4	many	TRBJ2-7	TGTGCCAGCAGTCCCGTAGCGGGCCATATCTCCTACGAGCAGTACTTC	CASSPVAGHISYEQYF
TRBD2	TRBV20-1	many	TRBJ2-1	TGCAGTGCTAGCGGGAGGCACCCGCAGTTCTTC	CSASGRHPQFF
NA	TRBV6-5	NA	TRBJ1-1	TGTGCCAGTAATTACTCCAGGGTCCTGAACAGTGAAGCTTTCTTT	CASNYSRVLNSEAFF
NA	TRBV14	NA	TRBJ1-1	TGTGCTAGCAGCCAAACAGAAATGGCTGTAGCTTTCTTT	CASSQTEMAVAFF
TRBD1	TRBV4-1	NA	TRBJ1-5	TGCGCCAGCGGCCAGCCAGACAGGGAAGGTCAGCCCCAGCATTTT	CASGQPDREGQPQHF
NA	TRBV6-2/TRBV6-3	once	TRBJ2-3	TGTGCCAGCATCCGGAACGATACGCAGTATTTT	CASIRNDTQYF
NA	TRBV28	NA	TRBJ1-6	TGTGCCAGCTACAGACGGGCGGCGGATTCACCCCTCCACTTT	CASYRRAADSPLHF
TRBD2	TRBV4-1	NA	TRBJ2-1	TGTACCAGCAGCCAAGAGGGGGTTCTAGCGGGAGTTGTAAATGAGCAGTTCTTC	CTSSQEGVLAGVVNEQFF
TRBD2	TRBV11-1	NA	TRBJ2-1	TGTGCCAGCAAGTTAGCCCTAGCGGGCCTGTACAATGAACAGTTCTTC	CASKLALAGLYNEQFF
NA	TRBV20-1	NA	TRBJ1-3	TGCAGTACTGCTACAGGGACCTCTGGAAACACCATATATTTT	CSTATGTSGNTIYF
NA	TRBV20-1	NA	TRBJ2-1	TGCAGTGCTAGTTCCCCTAACGGTCTCAATGAGCAGTTCTTC	CSASSPNGLNEQFF